The next 26 T cell receptor beta chains were all read from a single sample in a study of blood T cell repertoires in COVID-19. Some clones are missing from TCRdb's copy, which holds only in-frame ones; the method was immunoSEQ multiplex PCR. The table includes over 250,000 clones, about nine tenths detected once. Specimen: peripheral blood. The source of these receptors is a man aged 45-65 years with acute or convalescent COVID-19.

This clone appeared once. V gene TRBV5-1 combines with J gene TRBJ2-4, with 7 nucleotides matching TRBD1. V trimming: 3 bases; J trimming: 6 bases; junction bases outside the gene matches: 3. Germline V gene sequence: CDR1 SGHRS, CDR2 YFSETQ. The CDR3 loop spans 13 amino acids. The CDR3 loop is CASSSRQGNIQYF. DNA of the CDR3: TGCGCCAGCAGCTCCCGACAGGGAAACATTCAGTACTTC.

This clone was found once. V is TRBV27 and J is TRBJ2-7; 10 positions agree with TRBD1. Germline V CDR1 and CDR2: MNHEY, SMNVEV (reference sequence). The CDR3 has 14 residues. The V and J ends lost 6 bases and 3 bases, in that order; junction bases with no gene match: 5. This CDR3 reads CASSVGTGVYEQYF. The DNA of the CDR3 is TGTGCCAGCAGCGTTGGGACAGGGGTCTACGAGCAGTACTTC.

The chain is built from TRBV18 and TRBJ1-2; maybe TRBD1 (6 bases). Germline V gene sequence: CDR1 KGHSH, CDR2 LQKENI. V dropped 2 bases and J dropped 4 bases, with 17 bases sitting between them. The CDR3 runs to 16 residues. CDR3 coding DNA: TGTGCCAGCTCACCATCGCCCCAGGGGCGGGCCTATGGCTACACCTTC. This translates into CASSPSPQGRAYGYTF.

This clone was recorded only once. The chain links TRBV2 to TRBJ1-3; D remains unclear. This CDR3 has 15 residues. V was trimmed by 3 bases and J by 0 bases, leaving 9 bases between them. The germline CDR1 and CDR2 sequences are SNHLY and FYNNEI. In DNA, the CDR3 is TGTGCCAGCAGTGACAGGCCAATCTCTGGAAACACCATATATTTT. It specifies CASSDRPISGNTIYF.

This rearrangement joins TRBV18 to TRBJ1-2, with 12 bases lining up with TRBD1. From germline, CDR1 is KGHSH and CDR2 LQKENI. The V segment lost 10 bases and the J segment 6 bases; nucleotides outside the gene matches: 9. The CDR3 is made up of 14 amino acids. The CDR3 nucleotides are TGTGCCACTTCCGGGACAGGGGGCTTGCATGGCTACACCTTC. Protein: CATSGTGGLHGYTF.

This chain uses TRBV21-1 with TRBJ1-2; the table calls TRBD1, which could not be checked here. TRBV21-1 is classified as a pseudogene. There are 15 residues in the CDR3. CDR3 nucleotides: TGTGCCAGCAGCAAAGCACCTCCGAGGGACAGGGGCTACACCTTC. Translating gives CASSKAPPRDRGYTF.

The chain is built from TRBV6-5 and TRBJ2-7; TRBD1 agrees at 8 bases. V dropped 3 bases and J dropped 4; count of bases not matched to a gene: 5. CDR3 length: 14 residues. CDR1 and CDR2 from the germline V gene are MNHEY and SVGAGI. DNA of the CDR3: TGTGCCAGCAGTTATCCCGGGACAGGATACGAGCAGTACTTC. Its translation is CASSYPGTGYEQYF.

This sequence joins TRBV4-1 and TRBJ1-5; D is unclear. This CDR3 is built from 14 residues. The ends were cut back, 2 bases at V and 0 bases at J, with 5 bases in the middle. CDR1 and CDR2 (germline): MGHRA, YSYEKL. This CDR3 reads CASSQQDSNQPQHF. In DNA, the CDR3 is TGCGCCAGCAGCCAACAGGATAGCAATCAGCCCCAGCATTTT.

This chain uses TRBV29-1 with TRBJ1-3, with D unclear. Germline V gives CDR1 SQVTM, CDR2 ANQGSEA. This CDR3 has 13 residues. Deletions cut 4 bases from V and 0 bases from J, with 7 bases between. The CDR3 protein is CSVVILSGNTIYF. CDR3 in DNA: TGCAGCGTTGTAATCCTCTCTGGAAACACCATATATTTT.

At least ten counts were recorded for this clone. This chain uses TRBV2 with TRBJ2-1, with D possibly TRBD1 on 6 matching bases. CDR1 is SNHLY, CDR2 FYNNEI, per germline. The CDR3 is 16 amino acids. V was trimmed by 3 bases and J by 2 bases, leaving 14 bases between them. As DNA, the CDR3 is TGTGCCAGCAGTGACCCTCTGGGGGCGGCCTACAATGAGCAGTTCTTC. This encodes CASSDPLGAAYNEQFF.

The CDR3 nucleotides are TGTGCCAGCAGTTACTCGGGACAGAGCCAGCCCCAGCATTTT. Protein product: CASSYSGQSQPQHF. The chain links TRBV6-2 or TRBV6-3 to TRBJ1-5; 7 positions match TRBD1. The trim removed 0 bases at V and 7 bases at J, leaving 3 bases unmatched. The CDR3 extends over 14 amino acids. The germline CDR1 and CDR2 sequences are MNHEY and SVGEGT.

The chain uses TRBV4-1 and TRBJ2-7; no clear D gene. CDR3 length equals 14 residues. The V end lost 0 bases, the J end lost 4 bases, and 10 bases lay between the germline ends. Germline V gives CDR1 MGHRA, CDR2 YSYEKL. The CDR3 bases are TGCGCCAGCAGCCAAGATTTCGGTCGGTACGAGCAGTACTTC. Amino acids: CASSQDFGRYEQYF.

CDR3 loop: CASSLQTGDPYNSPLHF. CDR3 DNA sequence: TGTGCCAGCAGCTTGCAAACAGGGGACCCCTATAATTCACCCCTCCACTTT. J is TRBJ1-6 and V is TRBV5-6, with 7 bases matching TRBD1. The CDR3 covers 17 residues. Trimming took 1 base from V and 2 from J; bases not matched to a gene: 6. CDR1 SGHDT and CDR2 YYEEEE come from the germline V gene.

The V call is TRBV2, the J call TRBJ1-1; a possible D gene is TRBD1 (5 bases). V dropped 6 bases and J dropped 1 base, with 9 bases sitting between them. The CDR3 consists of 13 residues. Germline lookup yields CDR1 SNHLY and CDR2 FYNNEI. CDR3 coding DNA: TGTGCCAGCAGAGACAGTGGGAACACTGAAGCTTTCTTT. It specifies CASRDSGNTEAFF.

The CDR3 nucleotides are TGTGCCAGCAGCCCCCCCGAGGGGGTGACCTACGAGCAGTACTTC. As protein: CASSPPEGVTYEQYF. The V and J genes are TRBV9 and TRBJ2-7; TRBD1 is a possible D gene (6 bases). The CDR3 has 15 residues. Trimming left V 4 bases short and J 2 bases short, with 16 bases between. CDR1 is SGDLS and CDR2 is YYNGEE in the germline V gene. The full variable domain, completed using reference TRBV9 and TRBJ2-7, is DSGVTQTPKHLITATGQRVTLRCSPRSGDLSVYWYQQSLDQGLQFLIQYYNGEERAKGNILERFSAQQFPDLHSELNLSSLELGDSALYFCASSPPEGVTYEQYFGPGTRLTVT.

V is TRBV5-1 and J is TRBJ2-3; 8 nucleotides align to TRBD2. From germline, CDR1 is SGHRS and CDR2 YFSETQ. CDR3 length: 13 residues. V lost 5 bases and J lost 6; bases outside the gene matches: 5. The CDR3 sequence: CASRGTSGDTQYF. CDR3 sequence (DNA): TGCGCCAGCAGAGGGACTAGTGGCGATACGCAGTATTTT.

CDR3 DNA: TGTGCCAGCAGCGTAGCAGACACTCTTAACTATGGCTACACCTTC. Translated, it gives CASSVADTLNYGYTF. The V gene is TRBV9, the J gene TRBJ1-2; D ambiguous. The germline V and J ends were trimmed by 0 bases and 1 base, with 10 bases remaining between them. The CDR3 length is 15 residues. Germline V lookup: CDR1 SGDLS, CDR2 YYNGEE.

The rearrangement links TRBV19 to TRBJ2-1; TRBD1 aligns across 8 bases. V dropped 5 bases and J dropped 6; count of bases not matched to a gene: 6. Looked up from germline, CDR1 is LNHDA and CDR2 is SQIVND (reference sequence). The CDR3 is 14 residues long. The DNA for the CDR3 is TGTGCCAGTAGTGTCAGGGGGCGCTTCAATGAGCAGTTCTTC. Translation gives CASSVRGRFNEQFF.

Turning to this clone: Distinct nucleotide sequences in the sample also encode this CDR3. The chain uses TRBV9 and TRBJ2-1; D remains unclear. The germline V gene has CDR1 SGDLS and CDR2 YYNGEE. V dropped 3 bases and J dropped 4 bases, with 5 bases sitting between them. The CDR3 consists of 12 residues. CDR3 DNA: TGTGCCAGCAGCGCCGTATACAATGAGCAGTTCTTC. Translation: CASSAVYNEQFF.

The chain recombines TRBV25-1 with TRBJ1-1, with 8 bases aligning to TRBD1. V shed 4 bases and J 5 bases; nucleotides not matched to a gene: 6. In germline, CDR1 is MGHDK, CDR2 SYGVNS. This CDR3 has 14 residues. The CDR3 loop reads CASSVTGALTEAFF. CDR3 in DNA: TGTGCCAGCAGTGTGACAGGGGCTCTTACTGAAGCTTTCTTT.

The chain links TRBV27 to TRBJ1-6; 7 nucleotides line up with TRBD1. The length of the CDR3 is 15 residues. Trimming at V came to 5 bases and at J to 3 bases, leaving 4 bases not matched to a gene. Looked up from germline, CDR1 is MNHEY and CDR2 is SMNVEV (reference sequence). CDR3 sequence reads: CASSSRDSYNSPLHF. The CDR3 DNA follows: TGTGCCAGCAGTAGTCGGGACAGCTATAATTCACCCCTCCACTTT.

The chain is built from TRBV5-1 and TRBJ2-3, with TRBD1 identical over 11 bases. CDR1 SGHRS and CDR2 YFSETQ come from the germline V gene. The CDR3 is made up of 14 amino acids. V was pared by 4 bases and J by 6 bases, with 4 bases of the junction left unmatched. CDR3 in amino acids: CASSIGTGGDTQYF. In DNA form, the CDR3 reads TGCGCCAGCAGCATAGGGACAGGGGGGGATACGCAGTATTTT.

The count of this clone is one. The chain links TRBV27 to TRBJ2-2; possibly TRBD1 for D (6 bases). Trimming stripped 6 bases from V and 1 base from J, with 12 bases between. CDR1 and CDR2 (germline): MNHEY, SMNVEV (reference sequence). The CDR3 totals 15 residues. The DNA of the CDR3 is TGTGCCAGCAGCCATCAGGACAGGAACACCGGGGAGCTGTTTTTT. Amino acids: CASSHQDRNTGELFF.

The chain combines TRBV11-2 with TRBJ2-5, with TRBD2 matching 9 bases. Germline V gene data show CDR1 as SGHAT and CDR2 as FQNNGV. The CDR3 length is 19 residues. J gave up 4 bases and V 5 bases, and 20 bases lay outside the gene matches. The CDR3 DNA reads TGTGCCAGCAGCCTCCAAGGCAGAGGGGCTAGCGGGGTCTCAGAGACCCAGTACTTC. Amino acids: CASSLQGRGASGVSETQYF.

The rearrangement links TRBV7-3 to TRBJ2-1, with D perhaps TRBD2 (6 bases). The length of the CDR3 is 15 residues. The V end lost 5 bases, the J end lost 4 bases, and 15 bases lay between the germline ends. Germline lookup yields CDR1 SGHTA and CDR2 FQGTGA. This CDR3 is CASSGGTASYNEQFF. CDR3 bases: TGTGCCAGCAGCGGCGGGACCGCCTCTTACAATGAGCAGTTCTTC.

The rearrangement joins TRBV29-1 to TRBJ2-7; D is possibly TRBD1 (5 bases). The CDR3 length is 12 residues. Trimming removed 1 base at V and 9 bases at J, with 13 bases between. CDR1 is SQVTM, CDR2 ANQGSEA, per germline. The CDR3 reads CSVEGSGQGQYF. DNA for the CDR3: TGCAGCGTTGAAGGGTCAGGGCAAGGGCAGTACTTC.